The 9 T cell receptor beta chains given below trace back to one sample, sequenced in a study of vaccination and CD4 T cells after COVID-19. Their target antigens are unknown. Researchers used the Oncomine TCR Beta short-read assay to sequence DNA from cultured CD4+ T cells. MiXCR was run by TCRdb on the PCR reads, yielding one entry per CDR3 protein. The table includes more than 10,000 distinct CDR3 sequences, roughly 69% detected once. As for treatment: approximately nine-day PBMC culture with coronavirus spike peptide pools or control peptides (ViraFEST assay). The sequenced sample was CD4+ T cells from blood, cultured in vitro, obtained before SARS-CoV-2 vaccination. These receptors were collected from a human donor who had recovered from COVID-19.

A few counts support this clonotype. The rearrangement joins TRBV6-1 to TRBJ2-1; TRBD2 agrees at 10 bases. CDR3 size: 14 residues. CDR1 and CDR2 from the germline V gene are MNHNS and SASEGT. The V and J ends lost 6 bases and 4 bases, in that order; junction bases with no gene match: 3. The CDR3 coding sequence is TGTGCCAGCAGCTTAGCGGGAGGATACAATGAGCAGTTCTTC. As protein: CASSLAGGYNEQFF.

This chain joins TRBV2 and TRBJ1-1, with a possible D match to TRBD1 (6 bases). The CDR3 has 13 amino acids. V was pared by 6 bases and J by 1 base, with 9 bases between. Germline CDR1 SNHLY, CDR2 FYNNEI. The chain's CDR3 is CASRGQPNTEAFF. DNA of the CDR3: TGTGCCAGCAGAGGACAGCCGAACACTGAAGCTTTCTTT.

The V gene is TRBV5-4, the J gene TRBJ2-5; D is unclear. Germline assignment: CDR1 SGHNT and CDR2 YYREEE (reference sequence). Deletions cut 0 bases from V and 2 bases from J, with 11 bases between. The CDR3 has 15 residues. The CDR3 sequence: CASSLVPIGQETQYF. The CDR3 nucleotides read TGTGCCAGCAGCTTGGTACCAATAGGGCAAGAGACCCAGTACTTC.

This chain uses TRBV21-1 with TRBJ2-3; the table's D gene call, TRBD1, was not cross checked with the DNA. TRBV21-1 is a listed pseudogene. The CDR3 runs to 14 residues. The CDR3 here is CASSHPLIPDTQYF. CDR3 bases: TGTGCCAGCAGCCACCCCCTAATCCCAGATACGCAGTATTTT.

CDR3 loop: CASRPLAGRKETQYF. For the CDR3, the DNA is TGTGCCAGCAGGCCCCTAGCGGGCAGGAAAGAGACCCAGTACTTC. The chain recombines TRBV27 with TRBJ2-5; 8 bases fit TRBD2. CDR3 length equals 15 residues. CDR1 is MNHEY and CDR2 is SMNVEV in the germline V gene (reference sequence). Trimming at V came to 6 bases and at J to 3 bases, leaving 9 bases not matched to a gene.

This clonotype occurred a few times. The chain combines TRBV20-1 with TRBJ2-3; 7 positions agree with TRBD1. V was clipped by 6 bases and J by 3 bases; unmatched bases: 0. This CDR3 spans 11 amino acids. Germline CDR1 DFQATT, CDR2 SNEGSKA (reference sequence). CDR3 residues: CSAGQTDTQYF. CDR3 sequence (DNA): TGCAGTGCGGGACAGACAGATACGCAGTATTTT.

The CDR3 coding sequence is TGTGCCAGCAGCCAGGATGTCTGGACTAGCAATCAGCCCCAGCATTTT. Translating gives CASSQDVWTSNQPQHF. J is TRBJ1-5 and V is TRBV6-1; D gene uncertain. The CDR3 is 16 amino acids. Trimming cost V 6 bases and J 0 bases, with 15 bases left between them. Germline CDR1 MNHNS, CDR2 SASEGT.

V and J are TRBV20-1 and TRBJ1-2, with 7 bases identical to TRBD1. Germline V CDR1 and CDR2: DFQATT, SNEGSKA (reference sequence). This CDR3 contains 15 residues. The ends lost 2 bases at V and 8 bases at J; junction bases unmatched: 14. The CDR3 sequence is CSARHLAHRGGGYTF. As DNA, the CDR3 is TGCAGTGCTAGACACCTAGCTCACAGGGGAGGCGGCTACACCTTC.

V and J are TRBV20-1 and TRBJ2-2; the match to TRBD2 covers 7 bases. Losses at the gene ends were 3 bases for V and 6 bases for J; bases not matched to a gene: 7. The CDR3 runs to 14 residues. CDR1 and CDR2 (germline): DFQATT, SNEGSKA (reference sequence). Here the CDR3 reads CSASDSGNSGELFF. Here the CDR3 DNA reads TGCAGTGCTAGTGACAGCGGGAATTCCGGGGAGCTGTTTTTT.